The entry that follows covers one TCR beta chain sequence. The antigen this receptor binds is unknown. The record has no base qualities; no much larger clone is one base away. These data are taken from a study of response to subunit inactivated influenza vaccine (dated by TCRdb to 2017 to 2018). Context from the whole study: To follow how T cells responded to a trivalent subunit inactivated influenza vaccine, the researchers relied on deep quantitative profiling of the T cell receptor repertoire.

Libraries were made using RT-PCR. The sample was run on an Illumina HiSeq 2500. The public reads were run again by TCRdb, first through fastp at Q25 and then through MiXCR, and only productive beta chains were kept. CDR3 protein sequences are deduplicated, and each keeps its most common genes and DNA. Across this sample there are some 520,000 distinct CDR3 sequences, with 15% to 20% seen only once. Clones ranked in the top ten supply 3% of the sample. General study outcomes and caveats: The authors suggested that each seasonal influenza vaccination may recruit only a limited number of new T cells.

The sample consisted of CD4+ T cells sorted from PBMCs, taken about 23 months after vaccination. The source of this sequence is a man between 50 and 69 years old who received an inactivated influenza vaccine. Donor details come from another sample of the same person, matched by shared clones.

The DNA reads as follows: TGTGCCACCAGTGATCCCCAGGCTAGCCTAAGCTCCTACAATGAGCAGTTCTTC. This is translated as CATSDPQASLSSYNEQFF. The V and J segments used are TRBV24-1 and TRBJ2-1; TRBD2 could be the D gene, as 5 bases match. A distance of 17 bases separates the germline ends of V and J, which lose 3 bases and 0 bases respectively. Taken from cysteine to phenylalanine, the CDR3 has 18 residues. Only the CDR3 DNA is retained, 54 bases long and in frame from the first base. Per the germline V gene, KGHDR is the CDR1 and SFDVKD is the CDR2.